A selection of T cell receptor beta chains follows, all from one sample in a study of cytomegalovirus exposure and HLA in healthy donors. Sequencing used immunoSEQ multiplex PCR; TCRdb keeps in-frame clones, though not all of them. The table shows about 81,000 clones, with 77% occurring only once. Sequencing was performed on PBMCs. The receptors derive from a man between 45 and 60 years old in good health and CMV-seropositive. Both conserved end residues are part of each CDR3. The D gene is left open where the match is weak. Size tells how often a clone was seen (once, few, many) or the class of an expanded clone, and some rows leave it out.

V gene	J gene	clone size	D gene	CDR3 protein	CDR3 DNA
TRBV14	TRBJ2-3	-	TRBD2	CASSLKRDADTQYF	TGTGCCAGCAGCCTCAAGCGGGATGCAGATACGCAGTATTTT
TRBV27	TRBJ2-1	once	TRBD2	CASSDGTSGSNEQFF	TGTGCCAGCAGTGACGGGACTAGCGGGAGTAATGAGCAGTTCTTC
TRBV18	TRBJ1-5	-	TRBD1	CASSTGTGGGGNQPQHF	TGTGCCAGCTCCACCGGGACAGGGGGCGGCGGCAATCAGCCCCAGCATTTT
TRBV6-4	TRBJ2-2	once	TRBD1	CASQDRANTGELFF	TGTGCCAGCCAAGACAGGGCGAACACCGGGGAGCTGTTTTTT
TRBV7-9	TRBJ1-4	-	-	CASSLKGGGATNEKLFF	TGTGCCAGCAGCTTGAAGGGAGGCGGGGCAACTAATGAAAAACTGTTTTTT
TRBV5-1	TRBJ1-3	-	TRBD1	CASSLAGTGITGNTIYF	TGCGCCAGCAGCTTGGCCGGGACAGGAATTACTGGAAACACCATATATTTT
TRBV21-1	TRBJ2-7	few	-	CASFRTSTSYEQYF	TGTGCCAGCTTCAGGACATCGACCTCCTACGAGCAGTACTTC
TRBV5-1	TRBJ2-1	once	TRBD2	CASSLVPTSGVDNEQFF	TGCGCCAGCAGCTTGGTTCCAACTAGCGGAGTAGACAATGAGCAGTTCTTC
TRBV5-4	TRBJ2-7	-	TRBD2	CASSLAGGRKTSGLYYEQYF	TGTGCCAGCAGCTTGGCCGGTGGCAGGAAGACTAGCGGGTTGTACTACGAGCAGTACTTC
TRBV25-1	TRBJ1-1	-	-	CASSDNRAQNTEAFF	TGTGCCAGCAGTGACAACAGGGCCCAGAACACTGAAGCTTTCTTT
TRBV4-2	TRBJ1-5	-	TRBD1	CASSQDWTGATGNQPQHF	TGTGCCAGCAGCCAAGATTGGACAGGGGCAACGGGCAATCAGCCCCAGCATTTT
TRBV7-2	TRBJ2-1	once	-	CASSLGLPLYNEQFF	TGTGCCAGCAGCTTGGGGCTACCGCTATACAATGAGCAGTTCTTC
TRBV7-8	TRBJ2-7	-	TRBD2	CASSFSGSSYEQYF	TGTGCCAGCAGCTTTAGCGGGAGCTCCTACGAGCAGTACTTC
TRBV7-9	TRBJ1-1	-	TRBD1	CASSPLRGTGNTEAFF	TGTGCCAGCAGCCCATTACGAGGGACAGGGAACACTGAAGCTTTCTTT
TRBV28	TRBJ1-6	few	TRBD1	CASSFRDRPNSPLHF	TGTGCCAGCAGTTTCAGGGACAGGCCTAATTCACCCCTCCACTTT
TRBV7-9	TRBJ2-5	-	-	CASSLRQAQETQYF	TGTGCCAGCAGCTTAAGACAGGCCCAAGAGACCCAGTACTTC
TRBV19	TRBJ2-2	-	TRBD2	CASSRLTSGWGNTGELFF	TGTGCCAGTAGTAGGTTGACTAGCGGGTGGGGCAACACCGGGGAGCTGTTTTTT
TRBV6-1	TRBJ2-7	-	TRBD1	CASSGQGAHEQYF	TGTGCCAGCAGTGGACAGGGGGCCCACGAGCAGTACTTC
TRBV7-8	TRBJ2-3	-	TRBD2	CASSARLAGSGDTQYF	TGTGCCAGCAGCGCTCGACTAGCGGGGTCAGGAGATACGCAGTATTTT
TRBV29-1	TRBJ2-7	-	-	CSVQGYGQTPYEQYF	TGCAGCGTCCAGGGGTACGGACAGACACCCTACGAGCAGTACTTC
TRBV18	TRBJ2-1	-	-	CASSPPLRNEQFF	TGTGCCAGCTCACCTCCGTTGAGGAATGAGCAGTTCTTC
TRBV19	TRBJ2-7	-	TRBD1	CASSVQGDEQYF	TGTGCCAGTAGTGTACAGGGGGACGAGCAGTACTTC
TRBV7-3	TRBJ2-1	-	-	CASSPLRGSGNEQFF	TGTGCCAGCAGCCCTTTAAGGGGTAGCGGCAATGAGCAGTTCTTC
TRBV21-1	TRBJ2-2	-	-	CASSKVSRDTGELFF	TGTGCCAGCAGCAAAGTATCGAGGGACACCGGGGAGCTGTTTTTT
TRBV4-1	TRBJ2-7	-	TRBD2	CASSPGGSYEQYF	TGCGCCAGCAGCCCGGGGGGCTCCTACGAGCAGTACTTC
TRBV19	TRBJ2-1	-	TRBD2	CASMGTSGSLEQFF	TGTGCCAGTATGGGGACTAGCGGGAGTCTAGAGCAGTTCTTC
TRBV7-9	TRBJ2-7	-	-	CASSNGVEQYF	TGTGCCAGCAGCAACGGGGTCGAGCAGTACTTC
TRBV18	TRBJ1-3	-	-	CASSPLRGGGNTIYF	TGTGCCAGCTCACCACTCCGGGGAGGTGGAAACACCATATATTTT
TRBV12-5	TRBJ2-7	-	-	CASGLPHRTYEQYF	TGTGCTAGTGGTTTGCCTCACAGAACCTACGAGCAGTACTTC
TRBV25-1	TRBJ2-5	-	TRBD2	CASSVTSGQETQYF	TGTGCCAGCAGTGTGACTAGCGGTCAAGAGACCCAGTACTTC